A selection of T cell receptor beta chains follows, all from one sample in a study of T cells in Graves' hyperthyroidism and ophthalmopathy. Using its own MiXCR run on the multiplex PCR reads, TCRdb lists one record per CDR3 protein. The profile shows 600,000 to 700,000 distinct CDR3 sequences, roughly 14% of them singletons. Material: blood. These receptors were collected from a woman in her 40s with Graves' ophthalmopathy. Each CDR3 is given with its conserved first and last residue. The order of the fields is D gene, clone size, V gene, CDR3 length, J gene, CDR3 protein, CDR3 DNA. The D gene is left open where the match is weak. A row's size may be missing; if present it is once, few, many or a size class.

TRBD1	many	TRBV20-1	16	TRBJ1-1	CSARDPFTQGVPEAFF	TGCAGTGCTAGAGATCCATTTACACAGGGGGTGCCTGAAGCTTTCTTT
-	few	TRBV5-1	13	TRBJ2-2	CASTLPAAGELFF	TGCGCCAGCACCCTCCCGGCGGCCGGGGAGCTGTTTTTT
-	many	TRBV6-1	16	TRBJ2-2	CASSAARAVNTGELFF	TGTGCCAGCAGTGCGGCCAGGGCGGTGAACACCGGGGAGCTGTTTTTT
-	many	TRBV12-3/TRBV12-4	13	TRBJ1-2	CASSLVLGDGYTF	TGTGCCAGCAGCTTAGTTTTAGGGGATGGCTACACCTTC
TRBD1	many	TRBV12-3/TRBV12-4	16	TRBJ2-7	CASSLRSDRVSYEQYF	TGTGCCAGCAGTTTAAGGTCGGACAGGGTCTCCTACGAGCAGTACTTC
-	few	TRBV3-1	14	TRBJ1-1	CASSQDPSFTEAFF	TGTGCCAGCAGCCAAGATCCATCTTTCACTGAAGCTTTCTTT
TRBD2	many	TRBV7-6	15	TRBJ2-1	CASSPGLAGGLEQFF	TGTGCCAGCAGCCCCGGACTAGCGGGAGGGCTTGAGCAGTTCTTC
TRBD2	many	TRBV28	13	TRBJ2-5	CASRETSGETQYF	TGTGCCAGCAGGGAGACTAGCGGGGAGACCCAGTACTTC
TRBD1	many	TRBV19	14	TRBJ1-5	CASKRDRAYQPQHF	TGTGCCAGCAAACGGGACAGGGCTTATCAGCCCCAGCATTTT
TRBD1	many	TRBV2	15	TRBJ1-1	CASSLRGAGDTEAFF	TGTGCCAGCAGCCTCAGGGGGGCGGGTGACACTGAAGCTTTCTTT
-	few	TRBV29-1	16	TRBJ2-7	CSVSDQGTKLPGEQYF	TGCAGCGTTAGTGACCAGGGAACTAAACTACCTGGCGAGCAGTACTTC
-	many	TRBV29-1	12	TRBJ1-1	CSVEAQNTEAFF	TGCAGCGTTGAAGCCCAGAACACTGAAGCTTTCTTT
-	-	TRBV7-2	14	TRBJ2-7	CASSLVIPGYEQYF	TGTGCCAGCAGCTTAGTTATCCCCGGCTACGAGCAGTACTTC
TRBD1	many	TRBV7-3	14	TRBJ2-2	CASSLGQSTGELFF	TGTGCCAGCAGCTTGGGACAGTCCACCGGGGAGCTGTTTTTT
-	-	TRBV29-1	13	TRBJ2-3	CSGRGGRTDTQYF	TGCAGCGGAAGGGGGGGAAGGACAGATACGCAGTATTTT
-	-	TRBV6-1	14	TRBJ2-4	CASSDYWGENIQYF	TGTGCCAGCAGTGACTATTGGGGTGAAAACATTCAGTACTTC
TRBD1	many	TRBV20-1	17	TRBJ2-7	CSARDPGQGATHYEQYF	TGCAGTGCTAGAGATCCAGGGCAGGGGGCTACACATTACGAGCAGTACTTC
TRBD2	many	TRBV6-1	15	TRBJ2-2	CASSEGGYNTGELFF	TGTGCCAGCAGTGAGGGAGGGTATAACACCGGGGAGCTGTTTTTT
TRBD1	few	TRBV11-2	15	TRBJ1-5	CASSLWTGVNQPQHF	TGTGCCAGCAGCTTATGGACAGGGGTGAATCAGCCCCAGCATTTT
TRBD2	many	TRBV7-9	13	TRBJ2-1	CASVAGGYNEQFF	TGTGCCAGCGTGGCGGGAGGGTACAATGAGCAGTTCTTC
-	many	TRBV13	12	TRBJ2-7	CASSWSGYEQYF	TGTGCCAGCAGTTGGTCAGGCTACGAGCAGTACTTC
TRBD1	-	TRBV29-1	13	TRBJ1-1	CSAQTGVGTEAFF	TGCAGCGCCCAGACAGGGGTTGGAACTGAAGCTTTCTTT
TRBD1	-	TRBV30	15	TRBJ2-5	CAWSVPGQAQETQYF	TGTGCCTGGAGTGTACCGGGACAGGCCCAAGAGACCCAGTACTTC
-	many	TRBV6-5	12	TRBJ1-1	CASSYSGGEAFF	TGTGCCAGCAGTTACTCCGGGGGGGAAGCTTTCTTT
-	many	TRBV12-3/TRBV12-4	14	TRBJ2-7	CASSFQGRGDEQYF	TGTGCCAGCAGTTTCCAGGGTAGGGGCGACGAGCAGTACTTC
-	many	TRBV27	17	TRBJ2-7	CASSPKGGTTYFYEQYF	TGTGCCAGCAGTCCAAAAGGGGGGACAACCTACTTTTACGAGCAGTACTTC
-	-	TRBV28	12	TRBJ2-3	CASSFKRYTQYF	TGTGCCAGCAGCTTTAAGCGGTATACGCAGTATTTT
-	-	TRBV6-1	13	TRBJ1-2	CASSPDTYYGYTF	TGTGCCAGCAGCCCCGATACCTACTATGGCTACACCTTC
-	-	TRBV27	14	TRBJ2-7	CASSLVHRASEQYF	TGTGCCAGCAGTTTGGTTCACAGGGCCTCCGAGCAGTACTTC
-	many	TRBV5-1	15	TRBJ2-7	CASSLSTQGGYEQYF	TGCGCCAGCAGCTTGTCGACCCAGGGAGGTTACGAGCAGTACTTC
-	many	TRBV28	15	TRBJ1-1	CASSFLSSGMEEAFF	TGTGCCAGCAGTTTCTTGTCCTCCGGGATGGAGGAAGCTTTCTTT
TRBD1	many	TRBV29-1	16	TRBJ2-7	CSVIPVGTGVSYEQYF	TGCAGCGTGATCCCGGTTGGGACAGGGGTTTCCTACGAGCAGTACTTC
-	many	TRBV6-2/TRBV6-3	12	TRBJ2-7	CASSYFGYEQYF	TGTGCCAGCAGTTACTTTGGCTACGAGCAGTACTTC
TRBD2	many	TRBV28	17	TRBJ2-5	CASSLARGLVGGETQYF	TGTGCCAGCAGTTTAGCTAGGGGACTAGTAGGCGGAGAGACCCAGTACTTC
TRBD1	many	TRBV6-1	13	TRBJ2-6	CASSKEFDRGPDF	TGTGCCAGCAGTAAAGAATTCGACAGGGGGCCTGACTTC
TRBD2	-	TRBV20-1	15	TRBJ2-5	CSAWGLAGGLETQYF	TGCAGTGCCTGGGGACTAGCGGGAGGGTTGGAGACCCAGTACTTC
-	many	TRBV6-5	15	TRBJ1-3	CASSYSTLNGNTIYF	TGTGCCAGCAGTTACTCGACACTCAATGGAAACACCATATATTTT
-	few	TRBV3-1	16	TRBJ2-7	CASSLRLGMLSYEQYF	TGTGCCAGCAGCCTCCGGCTGGGGATGCTCTCCTACGAGCAGTACTTC
-	-	TRBV5-1	14	TRBJ1-1	CASRVGPQAAEAFF	TGCGCCAGCAGGGTGGGACCACAGGCGGCTGAAGCTTTCTTT
TRBD2	many	TRBV10-2	16	TRBJ2-1	CASRPGGVAGGGEQFF	TGCGCCAGCCGACCTGGAGGGGTAGCGGGAGGAGGTGAGCAGTTCTTC
-	many	TRBV7-9	12	TRBJ1-1	CASSSVSSGAFF	TGTGCCAGCAGCTCGGTTTCCTCGGGAGCTTTCTTT
-	-	TRBV6-1	15	TRBJ2-5	CASSPALGGKETQYF	TGTGCCAGCAGCCCAGCCCTAGGGGGTAAAGAGACCCAGTACTTC
-	-	TRBV28	16	TRBJ1-5	CASRGEGQGGNQPQHF	TGTGCCAGCAGGGGGGAGGGGCAGGGAGGCAATCAGCCCCAGCATTTT
-	many	TRBV7-8	17	TRBJ1-3	CASSLALGWISGNTIYF	TGTGCCAGCAGCTTAGCGCTGGGGTGGATCTCTGGAAACACCATATATTTT
-	many	TRBV7-2	13	TRBJ2-7	CASSFTFSYEQYF	TGTGCCAGCAGCTTTACATTCTCCTACGAGCAGTACTTC
TRBD1	-	TRBV19	13	TRBJ1-2	CASNSQGAYGYTF	TGTGCCAGTAATTCACAGGGGGCTTATGGCTACACCTTC
-	many	TRBV5-1	12	TRBJ2-5	CASSYTQETQYF	TGTGCCAGCAGTTACACTCAAGAGACCCAGTACTTC
-	many	TRBV6-1	15	TRBJ2-6	CASTVDSSGANVLTF	TGTGCCAGCACCGTGGACAGCTCTGGGGCCAACGTCCTGACTTTC
TRBD1	few	TRBV6-1	13	TRBJ2-7	CASYRQGAYEQYF	TGTGCCAGCTACCGACAGGGCGCCTACGAGCAGTACTTC
TRBD1	few	TRBV5-1	16	TRBJ2-7	CASSLSRSGTGHEQYF	TGCGCCAGCAGCTTAAGTAGGTCGGGGACAGGGCACGAGCAGTACTTC
-	-	TRBV7-2	13	TRBJ1-2	CATSDPMAGDYTF	TGTGCCACCAGTGACCCCATGGCAGGGGACTACACCTTC
TRBD2	once	TRBV20-1	15	TRBJ2-4	CSAREIAGAGNIQYF	TGCAGTGCTAGAGAAATAGCGGGAGCGGGAAACATTCAGTACTTC
-	many	TRBV20-1	14	TRBJ1-1	CSARDIDRNTEAFF	TGCAGTGCTAGGGATATCGACAGAAACACTGAAGCTTTCTTT
-	few	TRBV2	16	TRBJ2-2	CASSEVWVSVSGELFF	TGTGCCAGCAGTGAAGTTTGGGTTAGCGTTTCCGGGGAGCTGTTTTTT
TRBD2	few	TRBV11-2	17	TRBJ2-2	CASSPSGGGAGTGELFF	TGTGCCAGCAGCCCGTCGGGGGGGGGCGCTGGGACCGGGGAGCTGTTTTTT
-	many	TRBV7-2	12	TRBJ2-5	CASSFGAGTQYF	TGTGCCAGCAGCTTCGGGGCAGGGACCCAGTACTTC
TRBD1	many	TRBV6-1	11	TRBJ1-2	CAIQGRNGYTF	TGTGCCATACAGGGGAGGAATGGCTACACCTTC
-	few	TRBV28	15	TRBJ1-1	CASSWRKTPNTEAFF	TGTGCCAGCAGTTGGAGGAAGACCCCGAACACTGAAGCTTTCTTT
-	many	TRBV25-1	15	TRBJ1-3	CASSEKWASGNTIYF	TGTGCCAGCAGTGAGAAATGGGCCTCTGGAAACACCATATATTTT